This T cell receptor (beta chain) comes out of a study of cytomegalovirus exposure and HLA in healthy donors. Broader study findings: Reportedly, cytomegalovirus status was diagnosed with high sensitivity and specificity. The study recorded about 150 TCR beta chains that were cytomegalovirus-associated. A few chains tied to CMV proved CMV antigen-specific in vitro.

Remarks on this clone: Antigen: not known.

TCRdb keeps only in-frame clones here, not all; method: immunoSEQ multiplex PCR. This table has over 200,000 clones, 85% to 90% appearing once. The CDR3 runs 15 residues. The ends lost 5 bases at V and 5 bases at J; junction bases unmatched: 8. Germline loops: CDR1 SGHVS, CDR2 FQNEAQ. These donors were members of the roughly 120-subject validation cohort, a group separate from the approximately 640-subject first cohort. The source material was PBMCs. V and J are TRBV7-8 and TRBJ2-5, with TRBD1 matching 10 bases. The clonotype was recovered from a woman between 18 and 30 years old in good health and CMV-seronegative. The CDR3 DNA reads TGTGCCAGCAGCCCCGGGACAGGGGTCCGGGAGACCCAGTACTTC. Encoded protein: CASSPGTGVRETQYF.